The 12 T cell receptor beta chains below were found in one sample sequenced in a study of shared clonotypes between healthy human individuals. Here immunoSEQ multiplex PCR was the method, and the copy in TCRdb shows in-frame clones only, minus some. The repertoire consists of over 1.5 million clones, with under 99% occurring once and the leading ten covering about 0.45%. What was sequenced was naive CD4+ T cells sorted from blood. As to subset: CD45RA+ positively selected. All receptors come from a man younger than 40 in good health.

In DNA form, the CDR3 reads TGTGCCAGCAGCCCCCGCGTGGAGGGGGCACGCGGGGAGCTGTTTTTT. This gives the protein CASSPRVEGARGELFF. The chain joins TRBV9 to TRBJ2-2; possibly TRBD1 for D (7 bases). Trimming shortened V by 4 bases and J by 7 bases, and 20 bases separated the two germline ends. The CDR3 runs 16 residues. The germline V gene encodes CDR1 SGDLS and CDR2 YYNGEE. The complete variable domain, with remaining parts taken from reference TRBV9 and TRBJ2-2, reads DSGVTQTPKHLITATGQRVTLRCSPRSGDLSVYWYQQSLDQGLQFLIQYYNGEERAKGNILERFSAQQFPDLHSELNLSSLELGDSALYFCASSPRVEGARGELFFGEGSRLTVL.

The genes are TRBV19 and TRBJ1-5, with 9 bases fitting TRBD1. The CDR3 extends over 16 amino acids. The V and J ends lost 5 bases and 4 bases, in that order; junction bases with no gene match: 9. Germline CDR1 and CDR2: LNHDA and SQIVND (reference sequence). CDR3 coding DNA: TGTGCCAGTAGTTATTTCGGACAGGGGCGGAATCAGCCCCAGCATTTT. Amino acids: CASSYFGQGRNQPQHF.

This CDR3 is CASSVRGGQNMNTEAFF. In DNA, the CDR3 is TGCGCCAGCAGTGTAAGAGGGGGCCAGAATATGAACACTGAAGCTTTCTTT. The J gene is TRBJ1-1, the V gene TRBV10-1; TRBD1 matches 7 bases. Germline V gene data show CDR1 as WNHNN and CDR2 as SYGVQD (reference sequence). Trimming at V came to 4 bases and at J to 0 bases, leaving 11 bases not matched to a gene. The CDR3 extends over 17 amino acids.

The chain has TRBV5-6 and TRBJ1-1, with TRBD1 as a possible D gene (6 bases). The V gene lost 4 bases and the J gene lost 11 bases, with 21 bases spanning the gap. Germline assignment: CDR1 SGHDT and CDR2 YYEEEE. The CDR3 consists of 14 residues. The CDR3 coding sequence is TGTGCCAGCAGCCCCGGGACAAAGGGTGCCGCCGCTTTCTTT. Translating it yields CASSPGTKGAAAFF.

The chain has TRBV7-6 and TRBJ2-7; possibly TRBD2 for D (5 bases). The CDR3 length is 16 residues. Germline V gene sequence: CDR1 SGHVS, CDR2 FNYEAQ. V shed 1 base and J shed 0 bases, with 13 bases lying between them. The CDR3 nucleotides read TGTGCCAGCAGCTTAGTCTCCTCTGAGGGCTCCTACGAGCAGTACTTC. As protein: CASSLVSSEGSYEQYF.

The chain has TRBV5-1 and TRBJ2-1; 9 nucleotides align to TRBD2. Germline values: CDR1 SGHRS, CDR2 YFSETQ. The CDR3 length is 16 residues. Germline trimming cut 4 bases from V and 5 bases from J; bases unmatched to any gene: 10. DNA for the CDR3: TGCGCCAGCAGCCGCCTAATAGCGGGAGAGAACAATGAGCAGTTCTTC. Encoded protein: CASSRLIAGENNEQFF.

The genes are TRBV11-2 and TRBJ2-1; 8 bases map to TRBD1. There are 16 residues in the CDR3. Trimming at V came to 1 base and at J to 2 bases, leaving 4 bases not matched to a gene. Germline V lookup: CDR1 SGHAT, CDR2 FQNNGV. The CDR3 DNA is TGTGCCAGCAGCTTAGGATTGGACAGGGCCTACAATGAGCAGTTCTTC. It translates to CASSLGLDRAYNEQFF.

The rearrangement uses TRBV2 and TRBJ2-6; no reliable D call. CDR3 size: 15 residues. Germline values: CDR1 SNHLY, CDR2 FYNNEI. The V and J ends lost 8 bases and 0 bases respectively, with 11 bases between them. The CDR3 sequence: CASSRADSGANVLTF. The DNA of the CDR3 is TGTGCCAGCTCAAGGGCGGACTCTGGGGCCAACGTCCTGACTTTC.

This clone showed up just once. The chain is built from TRBV28 and TRBJ2-1; the D gene is possibly TRBD2 (6 bases). Trimming pared 6 bases from V and 8 bases from J, leaving 11 bases between. CDR1 and CDR2 (germline): MDHEN, SYDVKM. The CDR3 is 12 amino acids. The chain's CDR3 is CASSFAGHEQFF. CDR3 nucleotides: TGTGCCAGCAGCTTTGCGGGGCATGAGCAGTTCTTC.

The V gene is TRBV28, the J gene TRBJ1-3; the D is unclear. Between the trimmed V and J ends, which lost 2 bases and 0 bases, there was a span of 8 bases. Germline V gene sequence: CDR1 MDHEN, CDR2 SYDVKM. This CDR3 is built from 15 residues. The CDR3 sequence is CASSLPVNSGNTIYF. The CDR3 DNA follows: TGTGCCAGCAGTTTACCGGTCAACTCTGGAAACACCATATATTTT.

The V and J genes are TRBV7-8 and TRBJ2-5; D is possibly TRBD2 (5 bases). V lost 5 bases, J lost 3 bases, and 13 bases lay in between. Germline assignment: CDR1 SGHVS and CDR2 FQNEAQ. The CDR3 loop spans 14 amino acids. The CDR3 region is CASSHTSFEETQYF. The DNA for the CDR3 is TGTGCCAGCAGCCACACTAGTTTTGAAGAGACCCAGTACTTC.

The chain combines TRBV9 with TRBJ2-2; 10 nucleotides agree with TRBD1. From germline, CDR1 is SGDLS and CDR2 YYNGEE. The CDR3 runs 14 residues. The V segment lost 3 bases and the J segment 5 bases; nucleotides outside the gene matches: 1. The CDR3 nucleotides are TGTGCCAGCAGCGGGGGACAGGGGACCGGGGAGCTGTTTTTT. Translated, it gives CASSGGQGTGELFF.